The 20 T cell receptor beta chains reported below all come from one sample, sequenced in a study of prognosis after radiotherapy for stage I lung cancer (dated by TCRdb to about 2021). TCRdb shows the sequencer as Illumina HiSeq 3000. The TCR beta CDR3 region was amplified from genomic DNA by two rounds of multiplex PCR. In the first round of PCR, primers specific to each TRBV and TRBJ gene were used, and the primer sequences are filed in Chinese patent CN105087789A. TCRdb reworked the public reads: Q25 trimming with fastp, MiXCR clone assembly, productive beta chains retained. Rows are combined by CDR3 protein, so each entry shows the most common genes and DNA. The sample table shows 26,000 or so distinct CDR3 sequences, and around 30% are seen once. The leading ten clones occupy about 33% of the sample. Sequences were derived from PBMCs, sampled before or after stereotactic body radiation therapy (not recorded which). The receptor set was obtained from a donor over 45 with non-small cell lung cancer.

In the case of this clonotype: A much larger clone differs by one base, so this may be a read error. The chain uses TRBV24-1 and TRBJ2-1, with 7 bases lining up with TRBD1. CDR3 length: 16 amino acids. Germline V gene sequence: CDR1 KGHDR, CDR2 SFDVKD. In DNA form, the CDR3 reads TGTGCCAACAGTGATCCCAAAGGGGGCTCCTACAATGAGCGGTTCTTC. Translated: CANSDPKGGSYNERFF.

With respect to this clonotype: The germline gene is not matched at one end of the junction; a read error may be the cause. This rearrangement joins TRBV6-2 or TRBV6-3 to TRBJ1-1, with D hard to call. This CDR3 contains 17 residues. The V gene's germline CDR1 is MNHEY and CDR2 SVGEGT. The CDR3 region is CACSHCGLTKQNTEAFF. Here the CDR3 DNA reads TGTGCCTGCAGTCATTGTGGTCTCACGAAACAGAACACTGAAGCTTTCTTT.

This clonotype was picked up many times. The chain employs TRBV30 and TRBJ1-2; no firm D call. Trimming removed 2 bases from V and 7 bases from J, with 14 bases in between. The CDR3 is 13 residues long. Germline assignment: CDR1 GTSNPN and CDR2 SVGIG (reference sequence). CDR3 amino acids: CAWSNRRESGYTF. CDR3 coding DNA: TGTGCCTGGAGTAATAGGAGAGAGAGTGGCTACACCTTC. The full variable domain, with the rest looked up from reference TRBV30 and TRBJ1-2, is SQTIHQWPATLVQPVGSPLSLECTVEGTSNPNLYWYRQAAGRGLQLLFYSVGIGQISSEVPQNLSASRPQDRQFILSSKKLLLSDSGFYLCAWSNRRESGYTFGSGTRLTVV.

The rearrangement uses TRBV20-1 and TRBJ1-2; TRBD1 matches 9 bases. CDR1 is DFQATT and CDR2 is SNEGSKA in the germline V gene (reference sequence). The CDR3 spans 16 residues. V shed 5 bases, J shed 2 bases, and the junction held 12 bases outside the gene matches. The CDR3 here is CSADQLDRGNNYGYTF. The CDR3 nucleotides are TGCAGTGCTGACCAGTTGGACAGGGGAAACAACTATGGCTACACCTTC.

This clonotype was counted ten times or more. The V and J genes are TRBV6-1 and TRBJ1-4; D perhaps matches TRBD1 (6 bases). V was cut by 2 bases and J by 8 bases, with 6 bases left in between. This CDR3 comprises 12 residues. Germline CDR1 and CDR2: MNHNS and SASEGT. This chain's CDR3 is CASSERGEKLFF. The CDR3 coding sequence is TGTGCCAGCAGTGAAAGGGGGGAAAAACTGTTTTTT.

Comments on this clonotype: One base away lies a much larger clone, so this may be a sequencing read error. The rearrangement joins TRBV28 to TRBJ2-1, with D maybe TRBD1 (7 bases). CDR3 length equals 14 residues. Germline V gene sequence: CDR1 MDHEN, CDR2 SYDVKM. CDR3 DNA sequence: TGTGCCAGCAGTATCAGGGGGGCCTACAATGAGCAGCTCTTC. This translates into CASSIRGAYNEQLF.

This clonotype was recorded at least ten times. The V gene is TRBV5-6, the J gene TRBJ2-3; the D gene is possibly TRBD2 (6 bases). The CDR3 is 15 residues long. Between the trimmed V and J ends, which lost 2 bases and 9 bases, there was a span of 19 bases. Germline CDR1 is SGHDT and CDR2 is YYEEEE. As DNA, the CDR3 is TGTGCCAGCAGCTTAGCCATCGGGAGTGCCCCCACGCAGTATTTT. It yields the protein CASSLAIGSAPTQYF.

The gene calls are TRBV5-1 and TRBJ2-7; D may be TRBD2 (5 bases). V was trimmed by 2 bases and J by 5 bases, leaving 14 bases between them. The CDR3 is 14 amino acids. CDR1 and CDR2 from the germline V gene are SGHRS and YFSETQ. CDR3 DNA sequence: TGCGCCAGCAGCTTATATGGGAGTACCAACGAGCAGTACTTC. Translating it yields CASSLYGSTNEQYF.

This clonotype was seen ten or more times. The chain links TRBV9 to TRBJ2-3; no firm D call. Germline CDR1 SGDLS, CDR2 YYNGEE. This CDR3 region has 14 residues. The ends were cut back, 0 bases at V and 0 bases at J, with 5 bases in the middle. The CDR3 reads CASSVVGSTDTQYF. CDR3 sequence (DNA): TGTGCCAGCAGCGTAGTCGGGAGCACAGATACGCAGTATTTT.

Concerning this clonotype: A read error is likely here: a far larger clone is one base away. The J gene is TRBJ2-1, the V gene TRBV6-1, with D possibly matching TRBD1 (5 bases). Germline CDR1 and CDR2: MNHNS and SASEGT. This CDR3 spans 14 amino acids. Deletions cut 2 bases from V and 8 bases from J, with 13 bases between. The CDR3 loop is CASSEQQAPDEQFF. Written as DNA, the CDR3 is TGTGCCAGCAGTGAACAACAGGCACCGGATGAGCAGTTCTTC.

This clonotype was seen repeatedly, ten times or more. Written as DNA, the CDR3 is TGTGCCAGCAGCTTCGCGGCTAGCGGCCATGAGCAGTTCTTC. Protein product: CASSFAASGHEQFF. The rearrangement uses TRBV7-9 and TRBJ2-1, with 7 bases identical to TRBD2. The CDR3 has 14 residues. J lost 8 bases, V lost 3 bases, and 7 bases had no gene match. In germline, CDR1 is SEHNR, CDR2 FQNEAQ (reference sequence).

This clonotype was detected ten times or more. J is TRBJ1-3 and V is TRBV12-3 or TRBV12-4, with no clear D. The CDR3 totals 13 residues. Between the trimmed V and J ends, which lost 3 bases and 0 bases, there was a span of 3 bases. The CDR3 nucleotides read TGTGCCAGCAGTTTTGGCTCTGGAAACACCATATATTTT. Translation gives CASSFGSGNTIYF.

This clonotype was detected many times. The CDR3 loop reads CASSPGGDGQPQHF. The DNA of the CDR3 is TGTGCCAGCAGCCCCGGCGGGGACGGGCAGCCCCAGCATTTT. V gene TRBV5-5 combines with J gene TRBJ1-5; TRBD1 might be the D (5 bases). Germline-derived CDR1 and CDR2 are SGHKS and YYEKEE (reference sequence). This CDR3 comprises 14 residues. Trimming pared 4 bases from V and 7 bases from J, leaving 15 bases between.

CDR3 in DNA: TGTGCCAGCACCGAGGACAGCTTCAATCAGCCCCAGCATTTT. It codes for CASTEDSFNQPQHF. This chain joins TRBV6-1 and TRBJ1-5; D is perhaps TRBD1 (6 bases). This CDR3 spans 14 amino acids. Germline loops: CDR1 MNHNS, CDR2 SASEGT. V lost 7 bases to trimming and J lost 3 bases, with 13 bases between them.

The CDR3 region has the DNA TGTGCCAGCAGCCCACAGGGGGAGTACGAGCAGTACTTC. Translation: CASSPQGEYEQYF. The gene calls are TRBV5-5 and TRBJ2-7, with TRBD1 matching over 8 bases. The V gene's germline CDR1 is SGHKS and CDR2 YYEKEE (reference sequence). The V gene end was trimmed by 4 bases and the J gene end by 4 bases; junction bases not matched to a gene: 4. This CDR3 has 13 residues.

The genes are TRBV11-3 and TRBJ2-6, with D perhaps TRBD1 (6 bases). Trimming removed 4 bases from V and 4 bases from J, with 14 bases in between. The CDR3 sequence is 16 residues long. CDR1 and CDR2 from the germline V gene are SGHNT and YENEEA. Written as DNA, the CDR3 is TGTGCCAGCAGCTCACCCTCAGGGGAAGGGGCCAACGTCCTGACTTTC. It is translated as CASSSPSGEGANVLTF. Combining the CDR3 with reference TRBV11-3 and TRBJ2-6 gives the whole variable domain EAGVVQSPRYKIIEKKQPVAFWCNPISGHNTLYWYLQNLGQGPELLIRYENEEAVDDSQLPKDRFSAERLKGVDSTLKIQPAELGDSAVYLCASSSPSGEGANVLTFGAGSRLTVL.

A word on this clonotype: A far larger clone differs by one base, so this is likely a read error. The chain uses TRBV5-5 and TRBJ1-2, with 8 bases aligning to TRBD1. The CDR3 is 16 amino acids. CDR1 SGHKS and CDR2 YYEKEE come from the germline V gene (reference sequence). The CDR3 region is CASSLYVGRGQKGYTF. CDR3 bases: TGCGCCAGCAGCTTGTATGTCGGCAGGGGGCAGAAAGGCTACACCTTC. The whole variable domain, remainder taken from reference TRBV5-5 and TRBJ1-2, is DAGVTQSPTHLIKTRGQQVTLRCSPISGHKSVSWYQQVLGQGPQFIFQYYEKEERGRGNFPDRFSARQFPNYSSELNVNALLLGDSALYLCASSLYVGRGQKGYTFGSGTRLTVV.

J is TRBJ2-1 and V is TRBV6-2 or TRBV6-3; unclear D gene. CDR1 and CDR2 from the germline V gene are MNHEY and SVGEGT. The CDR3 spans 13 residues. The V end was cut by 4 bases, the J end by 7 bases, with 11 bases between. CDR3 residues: CASSFSSVNEQFF. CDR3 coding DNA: TGTGCCAGCAGTTTCTCTTCGGTGAATGAGCAGTTCTTC.

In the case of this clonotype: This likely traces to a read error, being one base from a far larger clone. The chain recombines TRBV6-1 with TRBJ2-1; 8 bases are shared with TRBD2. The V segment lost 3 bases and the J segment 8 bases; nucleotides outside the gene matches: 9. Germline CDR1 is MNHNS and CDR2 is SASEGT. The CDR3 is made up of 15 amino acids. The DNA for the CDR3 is TGTGCCAGCAGTGAGGAGCACGGGAGGGGTGATGAGCAGTTCTTC. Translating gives CASSEEHGRGDEQFF.

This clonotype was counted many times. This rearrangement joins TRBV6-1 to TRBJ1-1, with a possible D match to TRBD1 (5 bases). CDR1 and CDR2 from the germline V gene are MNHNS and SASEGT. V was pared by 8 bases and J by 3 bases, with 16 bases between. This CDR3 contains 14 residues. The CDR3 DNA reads TGTGCCAGCGCCCCCTTGACAGTCTACACTGAAGCTTTCTTT. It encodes CASAPLTVYTEAFF.